The 21 T cell receptor beta chains presented below share a single source sample, sequenced in a study of shared clonotypes between healthy human individuals. The protocol was immunoSEQ multiplex PCR, while the TCRdb copy is restricted to in-frame clones and leaves out a portion. This sample has about 490,000 clones, with 75% to 85% found just once. Sequencing input: PBMCs. All receptors come from a woman between 35 and 50 years old in good health. Some clones in this sample may be carry-over from other donors' samples.

Only one count was recorded for this clone. Only one base separates this from a far larger clonotype, so it likely reflects a read error. The sample has other DNA sequences that encode this CDR3 too. V and J are TRBV6-5 and TRBJ2-7, with TRBD1 matching over 8 bases. Trimming removed 8 bases from V and 6 bases from J; junction bases left unmatched: 9. Germline assignment: CDR1 MNHEY and CDR2 SVGAGI. The CDR3 contains 13 residues. CDR3 protein: CASFGQGASEQYF. The DNA for the CDR3 is TGTGCCAGCTTCGGTCAGGGGGCGTCCGAGCAGTACTTC.

The chain recombines TRBV5-1 with TRBJ2-7; 9 bases match TRBD1. Trimming removed 0 bases from V and 3 bases from J; junction bases left unmatched: 7. The germline gives CDR1 SGHRS, CDR2 YFSETQ. The length of the CDR3 is 16 residues. The CDR3 region is CASSLGTGQGSYEQYF. CDR3 in DNA: TGCGCCAGCAGCTTGGGAACGGGACAGGGAAGCTACGAGCAGTACTTC.

V gene TRBV6-1 combines with J gene TRBJ1-2, with D uncertain. The CDR3 spans 14 residues. Germline V gene sequence: CDR1 MNHNS, CDR2 SASEGT. Trimming stripped 2 bases from V and 4 bases from J, with 11 bases between. The CDR3: CASSERTDFYGYTF. The CDR3 region has the DNA TGTGCCAGCAGTGAAAGAACAGATTTCTATGGCTACACCTTC.

The rearrangement joins TRBV28 to TRBJ2-7; either TRBD1 or TRBD2 may supply D (5 bases each). Trimming shortened V by 1 base and J by 6 bases, and 16 bases separated the two germline ends. This CDR3 spans 15 amino acids. Germline V gene sequence: CDR1 MDHEN, CDR2 SYDVKM. The CDR3 loop reads CASSLFGTQGSEQYF. CDR3 coding DNA: TGTGCCAGCAGTTTATTCGGGACCCAAGGGTCCGAGCAGTACTTC.

The table lists this clone with a few counts. This chain connects TRBV7-3 to TRBJ1-6, with TRBD1 matching over 7 bases. The CDR3 loop spans 14 amino acids. V lost 4 bases, J lost 10 bases, and 7 bases stayed unmatched. CDR1 SGHTA and CDR2 FQGTGA come from the germline V gene. This CDR3 is CASSSDRVRSPLHF. The CDR3, as DNA: TGTGCCAGCAGCTCTGACAGGGTAAGGTCACCCCTCCACTTT. The full variable domain, rest sourced from reference TRBV7-3 and TRBJ1-6, is GAGVSQTPSNKVTEKGKYVELRCDPISGHTALYWYRQSLGQGPEFLIYFQGTGAADDSGLPNDRFFAVRPEGSVSTLKIQRTERGDSAVYLCASSSDRVRSPLHFGNGTRLTVT.

The chain couples TRBV28 to TRBJ2-1, with D possibly being TRBD2 (5 bases). V was trimmed by 4 bases and J by 8 bases, leaving 15 bases between them. CDR1 and CDR2 from the germline V gene are MDHEN and SYDVKM. The CDR3 contains 14 residues. The CDR3 loop is CASSSRPGNYEQFF. CDR3 in DNA: TGTGCCAGCAGTTCTCGGCCGGGAAACTATGAGCAGTTCTTC.

The chain is built from TRBV15 and TRBJ2-3; the D gene is possibly TRBD2 (6 bases). The germline CDR1 and CDR2 sequences are LNHNV and YYDKDF (reference sequence). The V end was cut by 3 bases, the J end by 2 bases, with 9 bases between. The CDR3 is 14 amino acids. The CDR3 DNA is TGTGCCACCAGCAGGCGGGGAAACACAGATACGCAGTATTTT. It specifies CATSRRGNTDTQYF.

The gene calls are TRBV5-1 and TRBJ2-3, with a possible D match to TRBD2 (5 bases). Germline V CDR1 and CDR2: SGHRS, YFSETQ. The V end was cut by 5 bases, the J end by 1 base, with 11 bases between. This CDR3 comprises 14 residues. The CDR3 protein is CASSDPGGTDTQYF. CDR3 DNA: TGCGCCAGCAGTGACCCCGGGGGCACAGATACGCAGTATTTT.

The J gene is TRBJ2-3, the V gene TRBV10-1; 9 nucleotides agree with TRBD2. This CDR3 comprises 15 residues. The germline V gene encodes CDR1 WNHNN and CDR2 SYGVQD (reference sequence). V lost 4 bases, J lost 5 bases, and 7 bases stayed unmatched. The CDR3 sequence is CASSASSGTKDTQYF. Here the CDR3 DNA reads TGCGCCAGCAGTGCATCTAGCGGGACGAAAGATACGCAGTATTTT.

This clone has a single count. The CDR3 here is CASSVGGRAYGYTF. The CDR3, as DNA: TGTGCCAGCAGCGTAGGAGGCAGGGCCTATGGCTACACCTTC. This sequence joins TRBV9 and TRBJ1-2, with D tentatively TRBD1 (5 bases). CDR3 length: 14 residues. Germline values: CDR1 SGDLS, CDR2 YYNGEE. Trimming left V 0 bases short and J 4 bases short, with 10 bases between.

The chain carries TRBV5-4 and TRBJ1-1, with D tentatively TRBD1 (6 bases). Trimming removed 4 bases at V and 7 bases at J, with 17 bases between. Germline V gene sequence: CDR1 SGHNT, CDR2 YYREEE (reference sequence). This CDR3 contains 14 residues. CDR3 DNA: TGTGCCAGCAGCCCCGGGACACAAATCATTGAAGCTTTCTTT. This gives the protein CASSPGTQIIEAFF.

This chain connects TRBV5-1 to TRBJ1-4, with 8 nucleotides matching TRBD1. Germline V gene sequence: CDR1 SGHRS, CDR2 YFSETQ. V was clipped by 3 bases and J by 3 bases; unmatched bases: 4. The CDR3 runs to 15 residues. The DNA of the CDR3 is TGCGCCAGCAGCTCGCGACAGGGGTCTAATGAAAAACTGTTTTTT. Translating gives CASSSRQGSNEKLFF.

V is TRBV5-1 and J is TRBJ2-1, with D unresolved. Germline CDR1 reads SGHRS; CDR2 reads YFSETQ. The ends were cut back, 5 bases at V and 5 bases at J, with 5 bases in the middle. The CDR3 consists of 11 residues. The CDR3 protein is CASRLNNEQFF. The CDR3 DNA follows: TGCGCCAGCAGATTGAACAATGAGCAGTTCTTC.

V usage is TRBV6-1 and J usage is TRBJ2-7; no clear D. The CDR3 runs 14 residues. The germline gives CDR1 MNHNS, CDR2 SASEGT. Trimming pared 5 bases from V and 6 bases from J, leaving 17 bases between. The CDR3 coding sequence is TGTGCCAGCAGTCTTCAGGTCCTCGAACGCGAGCAGTACTTC. This sequence encodes CASSLQVLEREQYF.

This chain uses TRBV5-1 with TRBJ2-2, with D possibly being TRBD1 (5 bases). The CDR3 consists of 14 residues. The germline gives CDR1 SGHRS, CDR2 YFSETQ. V lost 2 bases to trimming and J lost 6 bases, with 11 bases between them. The DNA of the CDR3 is TGCGCCAGCAGCTTTGGGGCTTTTGCCGGGGAGCTGTTTTTT. Its translation is CASSFGAFAGELFF. The full variable domain, its missing parts supplied by reference TRBV5-1 and TRBJ2-2, is KAGVTQTPRYLIKTRGQQVTLSCSPISGHRSVSWYQQTPGQGLQFLFEYFSETQRNKGNFPGRFSGRQFSNSRSEMNVSTLELGDSALYLCASSFGAFAGELFFGEGSRLTVL.

This clone was counted many times. V gene TRBV7-9 combines with J gene TRBJ1-1, with 7 nucleotides matching TRBD1. This CDR3 has 15 residues. CDR1 is SEHNR and CDR2 is FQNEAQ in the germline V gene (reference sequence). Unmatched junction bases numbered 6, after V lost 1 base and J lost 4 bases. CDR3 region: CASSLGGQGGTEAFF. The CDR3 DNA sequence: TGTGCCAGCAGCTTAGGAGGTCAGGGGGGCACTGAAGCTTTCTTT.

The chain carries TRBV9 and TRBJ2-7; D gene ambiguous. The CDR3 loop spans 14 amino acids. The ends were cut back, 3 bases at V and 2 bases at J, with 12 bases in the middle. The germline gives CDR1 SGDLS, CDR2 YYNGEE. This CDR3 is CASSARFEPYEQYF. Written as DNA, the CDR3 is TGTGCCAGCAGCGCCCGTTTCGAGCCCTACGAGCAGTACTTC.

The V call is TRBV6-1, the J call TRBJ1-4, with unresolved D. The germline CDR1 and CDR2 sequences are MNHNS and SASEGT. This CDR3 is 12 amino acids long. Deletions cut 7 bases from V and 8 bases from J, with 11 bases between. The CDR3 reads CASKRVNEKLFF. The CDR3 DNA reads TGTGCCAGCAAAAGGGTCAACGAAAAACTGTTTTTT.

V and J are TRBV9 and TRBJ2-1, with 11 bases aligning to TRBD2. Germline V gives CDR1 SGDLS, CDR2 YYNGEE. The CDR3 extends over 18 amino acids. The ends lost 4 bases at V and 0 bases at J; junction bases unmatched: 9. For the CDR3, the DNA is TGTGCCAGCAGCTCCTCCGGGACTAGCGGACACTCCTACAATGAGCAGTTCTTC. Amino acids: CASSSSGTSGHSYNEQFF.

This clone has only a few counts. The chain links TRBV5-1 to TRBJ1-1, with a weak D call TRBD1 (5 bases). The CDR3 is 16 amino acids. Germline V gene lookup returns CDR1 SGHRS and CDR2 YFSETQ. V gave up 0 bases and J gave up 3 bases, with 15 bases separating them. The DNA of the CDR3 is TGCGCCAGCAGCTTGGTCTCCGGGTTAGGGGACACTGAAGCTTTCTTT. Protein product: CASSLVSGLGDTEAFF. The variable domain in full, with the rest retrieved from reference TRBV5-1 and TRBJ1-1, is KAGVTQTPRYLIKTRGQQVTLSCSPISGHRSVSWYQQTPGQGLQFLFEYFSETQRNKGNFPGRFSGRQFSNSRSEMNVSTLELGDSALYLCASSLVSGLGDTEAFFGQGTRLTVV.

This chain uses TRBV30 with TRBJ2-1; D not certain. Trimming stripped 2 bases from V and 8 bases from J, with 16 bases between. Germline CDR1 GTSNPN, CDR2 SVGIG (reference sequence). The CDR3 spans 14 residues. The CDR3 loop reads CAWSPGPNRDEQFF. DNA of the CDR3: TGTGCCTGGAGTCCCGGGCCTAACCGGGATGAGCAGTTCTTC.